The 18 T cell receptor beta chains listed next were all sequenced from one sample in a study of T cells in Graves' hyperthyroidism and ophthalmopathy. Amplification of TCR beta CDR3 regions was performed using RNA transcripts as template. Carried out on the TCR CDR3, a first-round RT-PCR used the HTBI primer set. TCRdb re-derived calls from the multiplex PCR reads in MiXCR, one entry per CDR3 protein. Here the sample spans fewer than 900,000 distinct CDR3 sequences, 18% being singletons. The sequenced material came from blood. These receptors were obtained from a woman between 50 and 59 years old with Graves' hyperthyroidism that later progressed to Graves' ophthalmopathy.

This clonotype was counted only a few times. The chain has TRBV20-1 and TRBJ2-1; TRBD1 might be the D (6 bases). V shed 0 bases and J shed 5 bases, with 14 bases lying between them. Germline V gives CDR1 DFQATT, CDR2 SNEGSKA (reference sequence). The CDR3 sequence is 15 residues long. CDR3 DNA: TGCAGTGCTAGAGAACTAGATAGGGGGAACAATGAGCAGTTCTTC. This translates into CSARELDRGNNEQFF.

The gene calls are TRBV4-2 and TRBJ1-6; D uncertain. The CDR3 sequence is 16 residues long. CDR1 is LGHNA, CDR2 YNFKEQ, per germline. Trimming took 1 base from V and 8 from J, leaving 15 bases between them. This CDR3 is CASSQGEGSVYSPLHF. The CDR3 DNA follows: TGTGCCAGCAGCCAAGGGGAGGGTAGTGTTTATTCACCCCTCCACTTT.

At least ten counts were recorded for this clonotype. J is TRBJ2-3 and V is TRBV5-1, with D hard to call. This CDR3 has 15 residues. Germline V gene sequence: CDR1 SGHRS, CDR2 YFSETQ. With 0 bases removed from V and 0 bases from J, the gap between germline ends came to 8 bases. CDR3 sequence (DNA): TGCGCCAGCAGCTTGGTAATAGGGAGCACAGATACGCAGTATTTT. Amino acids: CASSLVIGSTDTQYF.

The J gene is TRBJ2-1, the V gene TRBV6-1, with D perhaps being TRBD1 or TRBD2 (5 bases each). The CDR3 covers 14 residues. V was pared by 5 bases and J by 9 bases, with 17 bases between. Per the germline V gene, CDR1 is MNHNS and CDR2 is SASEGT. The CDR3 loop reads CASSYTGQIGEQFF. DNA of the CDR3: TGTGCCAGCAGTTATACGGGGCAGATCGGTGAGCAGTTCTTC.

The chain recombines TRBV6-2 or TRBV6-3 with TRBJ1-2; 7 bases fit TRBD1. V was clipped by 2 bases and J by 4 bases; unmatched bases: 7. CDR3 length equals 15 residues. Germline V gene sequence: CDR1 MNHEY, CDR2 SVGEGT. This chain's CDR3 is CASSYDRVGGYGYTF. The CDR3 DNA reads as TGTGCCAGCAGTTACGACAGGGTTGGGGGCTATGGCTACACCTTC.

The rearrangement joins TRBV20-1 to TRBJ2-3, with 9 bases that match TRBD2. The germline CDR1 and CDR2 sequences are DFQATT and SNEGSKA (reference sequence). V shed 6 bases and J 0 bases; nucleotides not matched to a gene: 13. CDR3 length: 17 amino acids. Here the CDR3 reads CSAEKPLAGSSTDTQYF. The DNA of the CDR3 is TGCAGTGCCGAGAAGCCCCTAGCGGGGTCTAGCACAGATACGCAGTATTTT.

This clonotype was seen a handful of times. V is TRBV10-2 and J is TRBJ1-6, with a tentative D call TRBD1 (5 bases). Between the trimmed V and J ends, which lost 7 bases and 10 bases, there was a span of 20 bases. The CDR3 totals 15 residues. In germline, CDR1 is WSHSY, CDR2 SAAADI. CDR3 sequence (DNA): TGCGCCAGCAAGGCCAGCAGAGGGGCCTACTCACCCCTCCACTTT. It specifies CASKASRGAYSPLHF.

J is TRBJ2-2 and V is TRBV5-5; D unclear. V was trimmed by 5 bases and J by 4 bases, leaving 9 bases between them. CDR1 and CDR2 (germline): SGHKS, YYEKEE (reference sequence). CDR3 length: 13 residues. This CDR3 reads CASRRQSTGELFF. CDR3 DNA sequence: TGTGCCAGCAGGCGCCAGAGCACCGGGGAGCTGTTTTTT.

This clonotype occurred many times. CDR3 DNA sequence: TGTGCCAGCAGTTCCAAAGGGACCTACGAGCAGTACTTC. Translated: CASSSKGTYEQYF. The chain employs TRBV12-3 or TRBV12-4 and TRBJ2-7; D gene unclear. The CDR3 contains 13 residues. Deletions cut 4 bases from V and 2 bases from J, with 9 bases between.

There are a few counts of this clonotype. This chain uses TRBV3-1 with TRBJ1-2, with no clear D. Germline assignment: CDR1 LGHDT and CDR2 YNNKEL (reference sequence). CDR3 length: 15 residues. Trimming left V 4 bases short and J 4 bases short, with 16 bases between. CDR3 nucleotide sequence: TGTGCCAGCAGCCCTACGAAGGGCGCAAGCTATGGCTACACCTTC. Translated: CASSPTKGASYGYTF.

This clonotype turned up a few times. The CDR3 nucleotides read TGTGCCAGCGAGGGCCAAGAGACCCAGTACTTC. Translated: CASEGQETQYF. The chain employs TRBV7-6 and TRBJ2-5, with D tentatively TRBD2 (5 bases). This CDR3 is built from 11 residues. V lost 8 bases and J lost 1, with 5 bases in between. CDR1 and CDR2 (germline): SGHVS, FNYEAQ.

This clonotype was seen only a few times. The chain combines TRBV12-3 or TRBV12-4 with TRBJ2-1, with D tentatively TRBD2 (5 bases). Deletions cut 7 bases from V and 4 bases from J, with 17 bases between. The CDR3 loop spans 15 amino acids. The CDR3 DNA follows: TGTGCCAGCATTGACCGGGATCCCTCTTACAATGAGCAGTTCTTC. Residues: CASIDRDPSYNEQFF.

The chain joins TRBV7-9 to TRBJ1-6; D might be TRBD1 (5 bases). Looked up from germline, CDR1 is SEHNR and CDR2 is FQNEAQ (reference sequence). The CDR3 is 16 amino acids. V was clipped by 4 bases and J by 0 bases, with 10 bases between them. The CDR3 region is CASSSGRSSYNSPLHF. As DNA, the CDR3 is TGTGCCAGCAGCTCGGGACGGAGCTCCTATAATTCACCCCTCCACTTT.

The chain is built from TRBV3-1 and TRBJ1-2, with a weak D call TRBD1 (5 bases). Trimming took off 1 base at V and 4 bases at J, with 25 bases between the two ends. CDR3 length equals 19 residues. Germline V gives CDR1 LGHDT, CDR2 YNNKEL (reference sequence). The CDR3 DNA is TGTGCCAGCAGCCAAGGGGGACCGGGACGGGGATTTGCCTCCTATGGCTACACCTTC. Residues: CASSQGGPGRGFASYGYTF.

The chain uses TRBV20-1 and TRBJ1-1; TRBD1 might be the D (5 bases). The V gene lost 5 bases and the J gene lost 7 bases, with 17 bases spanning the gap. This CDR3 has 13 amino acids. The germline V gene has CDR1 DFQATT and CDR2 SNEGSKA (reference sequence). CDR3 region: CSAGADASSEAFF. For the CDR3, the DNA is TGCAGTGCTGGGGCCGACGCAAGCAGTGAAGCTTTCTTT.

CDR3 region: CASSAPGGDGNTIYF. As DNA, the CDR3 is TGTGCCAGCAGCGCCCCTGGGGGCGACGGAAACACCATATATTTT. The chain employs TRBV7-2 and TRBJ1-3, with a tentative D call TRBD1 (6 bases). Looked up from germline, CDR1 is SGHTA and CDR2 is FQGNSA. The CDR3 is 15 residues long. V lost 5 bases, J lost 4 bases, and 15 bases lay in between. Together with reference TRBV7-2 and TRBJ1-3, the CDR3 gives the full variable domain: GAGVSQSPSNKVTEKGKDVELRCDPISGHTALYWYRQSLGQGLEFLIYFQGNSAPDKSGLPSDRFSAERTGGSVSTLTIQRTQQEDSAVYLCASSAPGGDGNTIYFGEGSWLTVV.

The chain uses TRBV20-1 and TRBJ2-3; D ambiguous. V was trimmed by 1 base and J by 2 bases, leaving 10 bases between them. Germline V gene lookup returns CDR1 DFQATT and CDR2 SNEGSKA (reference sequence). CDR3 size: 14 residues. The CDR3 DNA reads TGCAGTGCTAGAGTAGGCAGTATCACAGATACGCAGTATTTT. Translation: CSARVGSITDTQYF.

This clonotype turned up a few times. V and J are TRBV6-6 and TRBJ1-2, with D hard to call. The germline V gene has CDR1 MNHNY and CDR2 SVGAGI (reference sequence). The CDR3 loop spans 13 amino acids. The V end lost 3 bases, the J end lost 2 bases, and 7 bases lay between the germline ends. CDR3 coding DNA: TGTGCCAGCAGTTATTCTCTCAACTATGGCTACACCTTC. Translation: CASSYSLNYGYTF.